The clone carrying this T cell receptor (beta chain) was observed a handful of times. Its antigen remains unidentified. The record originates from a study of blood T cells in healthy people across ages. Study conclusions and caveats: Donor CMV status was unknown, possibly confounding expanded clonotype changes.

Primers used in a second PCR of about 6 to 11 cycles were a sample-barcoded 5' primer and a J-beta primer mix. Using its own MiXCR run on the 5' RACE reads, TCRdb lists one record per CDR3 protein. This table holds about a million distinct CDR3 sequences, 35% to 40% found once. Trimming took off 0 bases at V and 2 bases at J, with 13 bases between the two ends. Looked up from germline, CDR1 is SGDLS and CDR2 is YYNGEE. The CDR3 consists of 16 residues. This chain links TRBV9 with TRBJ2-3; the D gene is possibly TRBD2 (6 bases). The source is a man aged 18 to 29 in good health. The sequenced sample consisted of blood. This chain's CDR3 is CASSVGRGLDTDTQYF. The CDR3 nucleotides read TGTGCCAGCAGCGTAGGGAGGGGACTTGACACAGATACGCAGTATTTT.